This T cell receptor beta chain was retrieved from a study of blood T cell repertoires in COVID-19. Study in general: Italy, Spain and the United States were the sources of the convalescent and acute COVID-19 samples.

Sequencing used immunoSEQ multiplex PCR; TCRdb keeps in-frame clones, though not all of them. The table has fewer than 250,000 clones, approximately 83% seen once. Specimen: peripheral blood. The sequence was obtained from a woman between 40 and 55 years old with active or convalescent COVID-19.

The DNA of the CDR3 is TGTGCCAGCAGCGACCCGGGACAGGGGGAGGAAGGCTACACCTTC. Amino acid sequence: CASSDPGQGEEGYTF. This chain uses TRBV7-6 with TRBJ1-2, with TRBD1 matching 11 bases. Germline trimming cut 5 bases from V and 8 bases from J; bases unmatched to any gene: 10. CDR1 is SGHVS and CDR2 is FNYEAQ in the germline V gene. The CDR3 is made up of 15 amino acids.